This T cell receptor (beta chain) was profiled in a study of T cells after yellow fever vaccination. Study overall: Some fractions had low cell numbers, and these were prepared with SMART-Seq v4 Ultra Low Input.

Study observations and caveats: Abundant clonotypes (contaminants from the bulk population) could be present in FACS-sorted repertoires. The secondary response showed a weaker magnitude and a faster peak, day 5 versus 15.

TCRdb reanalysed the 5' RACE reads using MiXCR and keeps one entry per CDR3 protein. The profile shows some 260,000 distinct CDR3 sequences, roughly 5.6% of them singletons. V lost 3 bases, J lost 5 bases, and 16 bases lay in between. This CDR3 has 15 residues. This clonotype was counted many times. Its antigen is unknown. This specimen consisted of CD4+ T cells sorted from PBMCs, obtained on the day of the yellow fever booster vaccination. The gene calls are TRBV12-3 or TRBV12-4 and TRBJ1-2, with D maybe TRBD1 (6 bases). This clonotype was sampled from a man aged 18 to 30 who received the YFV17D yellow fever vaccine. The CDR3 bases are TGTGCCAGCAGTTTTGGAGGGGGAACCCTATATGGCTACACCTTC. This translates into CASSFGGGTLYGYTF.